Shown below are 8 T cell receptor beta chains from a single sample sequenced in a study of Ad26.COV2.S vaccination and SARS-CoV-2 variants (dated by TCRdb to the early 2020s). Reading the label with the study, this specimen's treatment or condition is: over 15 received Ad26.COV2.S at low or high dose, single or two shots; about 5 received placebo; per-sample allocation not given. Repertoires of vaccine and placebo recipients were sequenced from samples taken on day 63 after the first injection. Library preparation used the immunoSEQ multiplex PCR assay. This is the immuneACCESS table as TCRdb keeps it, with only in-frame sequences that have V and J called. A part of the clones is gone; compared with another copy, unresolved V genes explain less than half, and the rest is unexplained. Within this sample are about 250,000 clones, with approximately 89% of them counted one time only. In total, the top ten clones hold more than 2.5% of the sample.

The sample here was peripheral blood, taken in a trial of Ad26.COV2.S vaccine versus placebo. These TCRs come from a person aged 18-65 years who received the Ad26.COV2.S COVID-19 vaccine or a placebo.

The chain couples TRBV27 to TRBJ2-7, with D perhaps matching TRBD2 (5 bases). V was pared by 5 bases and J by 4 bases, with 6 bases between. This CDR3 comprises 11 residues. Looked up from germline, CDR1 is MNHEY and CDR2 is SMNVEV (reference sequence). This CDR3 reads CASSTGYEQYF. Written as DNA, the CDR3 is TGTGCCAGCAGTACGGGATACGAGCAGTACTTC.

V and J are TRBV5-4 and TRBJ2-7; 7 bases are shared with TRBD2. The germline CDR1 and CDR2 sequences are SGHNT and YYREEE (reference sequence). Unmatched junction bases numbered 6, after V lost 4 bases and J lost 5 bases. The CDR3 is 13 residues long. The CDR3 reads CASSPWAGDEQYF. The CDR3 nucleotides read TGTGCCAGCAGCCCTTGGGCGGGAGACGAGCAGTACTTC.

The V and J genes are TRBV15 and TRBJ2-3, with a tentative D call TRBD2 (5 bases). CDR3 length equals 17 residues. Deletions cut 3 bases from V and 2 bases from J, with 18 bases between. Looked up from germline, CDR1 is LNHNV and CDR2 is YYDKDF (reference sequence). CDR3 amino acids: CATSRATWGDPTDTQYF. The CDR3 region has the DNA TGTGCCACCAGCAGGGCGACTTGGGGAGACCCCACAGATACGCAGTATTTT.

The chain recombines TRBV20-1 with TRBJ2-7; TRBD2 agrees at 11 bases. The germline V gene encodes CDR1 DFQATT and CDR2 SNEGSKA (reference sequence). The CDR3 has 11 amino acids. J gave up 7 bases and V 6 bases, and 2 bases lay outside the gene matches. The CDR3 sequence is CSARLAGEQYF. DNA for the CDR3: TGCAGTGCAAGACTAGCGGGGGAGCAGTACTTC.

The chain has TRBV7-2 and TRBJ2-2, with TRBD2 as a possible D gene (5 bases). V was trimmed by 4 bases and J by 6 bases, leaving 12 bases between them. The CDR3 loop spans 14 amino acids. Per germline, CDR1 SGHTA and CDR2 FQGNSA. The CDR3 region has the DNA TGTGCCAGCAGCTCTTCTAGCTTTCCCGGGGAGCTGTTTTTT. Encoded protein: CASSSSSFPGELFF.

The chain couples TRBV5-1 to TRBJ2-3; D possibly uses TRBD1 or TRBD2 (6 bases each). Germline V CDR1 and CDR2: SGHRS, YFSETQ. V gave up 7 bases and J gave up 0 bases, with 12 bases separating them. The CDR3 runs 14 residues. CDR3 bases: TGCGCCAGCCGGGGGCTTTCTAGCACAGATACGCAGTATTTT. Protein product: CASRGLSSTDTQYF.

V is TRBV29-1 and J is TRBJ2-1; TRBD1 agrees at 12 bases. The CDR3 is 16 amino acids. Germline CDR1 is SQVTM and CDR2 is ANQGSEA. After removal of 4 bases from V and 7 bases from J, the junction contained 11 bases not matched to a gene. CDR3 nucleotides: TGCAGCGTTGTCGGCCCGGGACAGGGGGCTGGGAATGAGCAGTTCTTC. Translating it yields CSVVGPGQGAGNEQFF.

This clone was counted once. This rearrangement joins TRBV5-1 to TRBJ2-1, with D possibly called TRBD1 or TRBD2 (5 bases each). The V end was cut by 3 bases, the J end by 4 bases, with 11 bases between. The germline CDR1 and CDR2 sequences are SGHRS and YFSETQ. This CDR3 comprises 14 residues. CDR3 coding DNA: TGCGCCAGCAGCTGGAGCGAGGGGTACAATGAGCAGTTCTTC. Its translation is CASSWSEGYNEQFF.